Here is one T cell receptor beta chain with its context. The data are from a study of blood T cell repertoires in COVID-19. Study background: In each case, the material was cDNA or gDNA derived from T cells, B-cell-depleted T cells, or PBMCs.

Per the authors' pipeline: Amplification of reference gene primers was used by the study to estimate nucleated cell counts. The repertoire was sequenced with immunoSEQ multiplex PCR; TCRdb's copy has only in-frame clones and lacks some. V and J calls and clone size are as listed in that table; D and trimming were resolved from the DNA. Here the sample spans roughly 150,000 clones, around 81% being singletons. Germline CDR1 reads MNHEY; CDR2 reads SVGAGI. The junction had 8 bases not matched to a gene; V was cut back by 8 bases and J by 2 bases. This CDR3 has 14 amino acids. Study members were between 18 and 89 years old and lived in 20 to 25 US regions.

The chain uses TRBV6-5 and TRBJ2-7; 8 bases match TRBD1. This clonotype originated in a woman aged 40 to 50 who had recovered from COVID-19. Input material: PBMCs or T cells enriched from blood (not recorded which). The chain's CDR3 is CASGLGQGAYEQYF. For the CDR3, the DNA is TGTGCCAGCGGTCTCGGACAGGGAGCCTACGAGCAGTACTTC.